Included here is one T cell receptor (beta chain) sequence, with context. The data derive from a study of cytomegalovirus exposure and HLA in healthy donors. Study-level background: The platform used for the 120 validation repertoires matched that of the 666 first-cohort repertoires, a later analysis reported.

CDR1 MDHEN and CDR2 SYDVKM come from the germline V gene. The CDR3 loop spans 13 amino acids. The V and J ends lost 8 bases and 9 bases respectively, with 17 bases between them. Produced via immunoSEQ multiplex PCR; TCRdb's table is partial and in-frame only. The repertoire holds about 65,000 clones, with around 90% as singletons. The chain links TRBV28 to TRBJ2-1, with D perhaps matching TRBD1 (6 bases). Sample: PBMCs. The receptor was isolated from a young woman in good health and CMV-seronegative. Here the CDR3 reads CASHRESFTEQFF. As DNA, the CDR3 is TGTGCCAGCCACAGGGAATCTTTCACTGAGCAGTTCTTC.